This T cell receptor (beta chain) was sequenced in a study of cytomegalovirus exposure and HLA in healthy donors. General study points: Associated with cytomegalovirus, according to the listing, were fewer than 200 TCR beta chains.

Germline CDR1 and CDR2: SGDLS and YYNGEE. Germline trimming cut 3 bases from V and 5 bases from J; bases unmatched to any gene: 20. CDR3 length: 19 residues. Worth noting for this clone: Its antigen remains unidentified.

60 Vbeta and 13 Jbeta primers were used in PCR. Method: immunoSEQ multiplex PCR; TCRdb's copy keeps in-frame clones and lacks some. The table shows about 130,000 clones, with 80% occurring only once. Sequenced input: PBMCs. The receptor comes from a young man in good health and CMV-seronegative. This chain joins TRBV9 and TRBJ2-3, with 8 bases that match TRBD2. CDR3 sequence (DNA): TGTGCCAGCAGCGCCACCTCACGAGGGGAGCGGGAGTTTCAAGATACGCAGTATTTT. It yields the protein CASSATSRGEREFQDTQYF.